This TCR beta chain came from a study of molecular identifiers for immune sequencing clone quantification. Overall study context: RNA, taken in replicates from roughly 21,000 or 96,000 naive CD8 cells, was split five ways, with four sequenced.

TCRdb independently ran MiXCR on the PCR reads; one entry per CDR3 protein. The sample has under 75,000 distinct CDR3 sequences; 19% are singletons. This clonotype was counted a few times. Germline CDR1 and CDR2: SGHNT and YENEEA. Losses at the gene ends were 1 base for V and 0 bases for J; bases not matched to a gene: 10. The CDR3 contains 19 residues. What was sequenced was naive CD8+ T cells from blood, with Jurkat cell RNA spiked in. Subset reported: FACS-sorted CD8+CD4-CCR7+CD45RA+ naive T cells. The V and J genes are TRBV11-3 and TRBJ2-1, with 9 bases fitting TRBD2. The sequence derives from a human donor in good health. Some libraries in this study had Jurkat cell RNA spiked in. The CDR3 region is CASSLVASGIKSSYNEQFF. The CDR3 bases are TGTGCCAGCAGCTTAGTAGCTAGCGGGATCAAGAGCTCCTACAATGAGCAGTTCTTC.